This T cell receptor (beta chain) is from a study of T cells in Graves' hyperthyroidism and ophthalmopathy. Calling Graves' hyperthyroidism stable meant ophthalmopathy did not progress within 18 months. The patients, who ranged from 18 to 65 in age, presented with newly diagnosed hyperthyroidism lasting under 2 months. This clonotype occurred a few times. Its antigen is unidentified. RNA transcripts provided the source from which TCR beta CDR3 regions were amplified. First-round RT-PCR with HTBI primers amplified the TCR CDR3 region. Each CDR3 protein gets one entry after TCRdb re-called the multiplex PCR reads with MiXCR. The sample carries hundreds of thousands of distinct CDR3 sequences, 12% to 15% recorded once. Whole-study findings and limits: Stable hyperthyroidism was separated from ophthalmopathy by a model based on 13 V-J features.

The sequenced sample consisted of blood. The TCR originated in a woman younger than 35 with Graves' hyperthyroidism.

Written as DNA, the CDR3 is TGTGCCAGCAGCTCAAGAGAGACGACTAGCGGGAGGCTGGGAGAGACCCAGTACTTC. As protein: CASSSRETTSGRLGETQYF. V and J are TRBV7-9 and TRBJ2-5; the match to TRBD2 covers 13 bases. V shed 4 bases and J 4 bases; nucleotides not matched to a gene: 15. CDR1 and CDR2 (germline): SEHNR, FQNEAQ (reference sequence). The CDR3 runs 19 residues.